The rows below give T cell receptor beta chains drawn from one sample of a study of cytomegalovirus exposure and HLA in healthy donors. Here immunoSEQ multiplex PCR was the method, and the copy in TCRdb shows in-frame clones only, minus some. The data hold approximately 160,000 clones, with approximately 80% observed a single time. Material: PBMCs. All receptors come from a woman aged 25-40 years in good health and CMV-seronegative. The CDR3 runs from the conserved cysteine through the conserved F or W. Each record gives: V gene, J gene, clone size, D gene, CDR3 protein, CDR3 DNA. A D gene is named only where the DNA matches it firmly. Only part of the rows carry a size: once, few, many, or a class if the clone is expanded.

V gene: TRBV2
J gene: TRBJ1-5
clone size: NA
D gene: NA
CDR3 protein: CASSTRVGGYQPQHF
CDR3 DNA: TGTGCCAGCAGTACCAGGGTGGGAGGTTATCAGCCCCAGCATTTT

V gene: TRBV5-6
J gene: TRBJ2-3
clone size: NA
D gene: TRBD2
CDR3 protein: CASSRTSGRAQDTQYF
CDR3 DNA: TGTGCCAGCAGCAGGACTAGCGGGAGGGCGCAGGATACGCAGTATTTT

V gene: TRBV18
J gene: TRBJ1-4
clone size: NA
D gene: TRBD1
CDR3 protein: CASSPPGQDLREKLFF
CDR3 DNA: TGTGCCAGCTCACCACCCGGACAGGACCTGAGAGAAAAACTGTTTTTT

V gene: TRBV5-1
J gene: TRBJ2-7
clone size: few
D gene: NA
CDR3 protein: CASSGGQGYYEQYF
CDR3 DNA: TGTGCCAGCAGCGGGGGACAGGGATACTACGAGCAGTACTTC

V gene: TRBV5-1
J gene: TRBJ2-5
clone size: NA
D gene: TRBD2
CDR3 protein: CASSSTSGSEETQYF
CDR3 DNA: TGCGCCAGCAGCTCGACTAGCGGGAGTGAGGAGACCCAGTACTTC

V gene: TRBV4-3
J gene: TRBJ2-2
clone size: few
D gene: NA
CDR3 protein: CASSPMTAGPSGELFF
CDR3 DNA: TGCGCCAGCAGCCCTATGACCGCGGGCCCCTCCGGAGAGCTGTTTTTT

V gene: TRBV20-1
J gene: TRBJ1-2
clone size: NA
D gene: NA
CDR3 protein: CSAARVGYTF
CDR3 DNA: TGCAGTGCAGCGAGGGTTGGCTACACCTTC

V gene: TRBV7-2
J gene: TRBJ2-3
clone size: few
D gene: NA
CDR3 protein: CASRRQETDTQYF
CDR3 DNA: TGTGCCAGCAGGAGACAAGAGACAGATACGCAGTATTTT

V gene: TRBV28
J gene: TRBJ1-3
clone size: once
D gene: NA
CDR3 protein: CASSVTGRGSGNTIYF
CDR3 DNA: TGTGCCAGCAGTGTGACCGGACGGGGCTCTGGAAACACCATATATTTT

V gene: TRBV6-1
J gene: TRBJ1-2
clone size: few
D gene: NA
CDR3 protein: CASSQQGRGYGYTF
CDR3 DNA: TGTGCCAGCAGTCAACAGGGTCGGGGCTATGGCTACACCTTC

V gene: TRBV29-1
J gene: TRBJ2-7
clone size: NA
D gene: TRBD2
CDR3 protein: CSVETAGVTSSYEQYF
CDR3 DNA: TGCAGCGTTGAAACAGCGGGAGTTACGAGCTCCTACGAGCAGTACTTC

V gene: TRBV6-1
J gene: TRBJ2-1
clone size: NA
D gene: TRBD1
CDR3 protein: CASSELTGFNEQFF
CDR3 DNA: TGTGCCAGCAGTGAACTGACAGGGTTCAATGAGCAGTTCTTC

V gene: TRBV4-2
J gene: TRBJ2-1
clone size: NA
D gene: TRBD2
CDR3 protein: CASSQDSSGGAMGNEQFF
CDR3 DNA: TGTGCCAGCAGCCAAGATTCTAGCGGGGGGGCAATGGGGAATGAGCAGTTCTTC

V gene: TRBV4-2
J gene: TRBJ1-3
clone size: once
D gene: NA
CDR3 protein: CAGSLKPQGSSGNTIYF
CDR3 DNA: TGTGCCGGCAGCCTCAAACCACAGGGTTCCTCTGGAAACACCATATATTTT

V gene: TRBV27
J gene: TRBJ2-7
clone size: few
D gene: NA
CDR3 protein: CASRTGGYEQYF
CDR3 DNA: TGTGCCAGCAGGACAGGAGGATACGAGCAGTACTTC

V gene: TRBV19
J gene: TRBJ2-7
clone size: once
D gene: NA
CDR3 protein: CASSTNSFGTGGYEQYF
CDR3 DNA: TGTGCCAGTAGTACCAATTCCTTTGGGACCGGGGGCTACGAGCAGTACTTC

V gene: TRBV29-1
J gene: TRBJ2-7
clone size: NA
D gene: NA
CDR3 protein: CSVVRDSYEQYF
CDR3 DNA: TGCAGCGTTGTGAGGGATTCCTACGAGCAGTACTTC

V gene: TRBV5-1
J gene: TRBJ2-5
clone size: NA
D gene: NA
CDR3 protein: CASSLFYSEETQYF
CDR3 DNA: TGCGCCAGCAGCTTGTTCTACTCCGAAGAGACCCAGTACTTC

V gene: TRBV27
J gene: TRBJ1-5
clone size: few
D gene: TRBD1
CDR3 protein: CASSQTGSGLEPQHF
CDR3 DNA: TGTGCCAGCAGTCAGACAGGGTCTGGATTAGAGCCCCAGCATTTT

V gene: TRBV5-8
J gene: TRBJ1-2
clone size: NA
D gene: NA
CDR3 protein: CASSLPPGGYTF
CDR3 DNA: TGTGCCAGCAGCTTGCCCCCAGGGGGCTACACCTTC

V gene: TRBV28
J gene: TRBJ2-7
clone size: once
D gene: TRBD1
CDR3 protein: CASRTGGVYEQYF
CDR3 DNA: TGTGCCAGCAGGACAGGGGGGGTCTACGAGCAGTACTTC

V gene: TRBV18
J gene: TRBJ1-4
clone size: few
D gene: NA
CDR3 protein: CASSPHPETNEKLFF
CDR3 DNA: TGTGCCAGCTCACCACACCCAGAAACTAATGAAAAACTGTTTTTT

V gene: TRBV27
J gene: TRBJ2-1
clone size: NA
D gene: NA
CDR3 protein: CASSLNNDEQFF
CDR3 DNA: TGTGCCAGCAGTTTAAACAACGATGAGCAGTTCTTC

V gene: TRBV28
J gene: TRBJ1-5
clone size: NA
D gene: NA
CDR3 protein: CASRKATEHSNQPQHF
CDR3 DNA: TGTGCCAGCAGAAAGGCGACAGAACATAGCAATCAGCCCCAGCATTTT

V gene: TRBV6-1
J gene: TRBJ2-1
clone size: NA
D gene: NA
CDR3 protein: CASSEATDTYNEQFF
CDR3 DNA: TGTGCCAGCAGTGAAGCGACAGACACCTACAATGAGCAGTTCTTC

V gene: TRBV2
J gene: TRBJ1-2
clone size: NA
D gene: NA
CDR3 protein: CASSPWGAGGGGYTF
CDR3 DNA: TGTGCCAGCAGCCCATGGGGTGCGGGGGGTGGCGGCTACACCTTC

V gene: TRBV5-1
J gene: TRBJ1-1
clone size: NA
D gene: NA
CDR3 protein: CASRTTANTEAFF
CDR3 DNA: TGCGCCAGCAGAACCACTGCGAACACTGAAGCTTTCTTT